Each of the 22 T cell receptor beta chains below was sequenced from the same sample in a study of control samples from healthy donors and cancer patients. Method: immunoSEQ multiplex PCR; TCRdb's copy keeps in-frame clones and lacks some. The sample lists 120,000 to 150,000 clones, approximately 93% occurring once. The material sequenced was blood. The source of these receptors is a man younger than 35 in good health.

The rearrangement uses TRBV6-5 and TRBJ2-7, with 8 bases fitting TRBD1. J lost 0 bases, V lost 5 bases, and 6 bases had no gene match. In germline, CDR1 is MNHEY, CDR2 SVGAGI. The CDR3 contains 15 residues. As DNA, the CDR3 is TGTGCCAGCAGTCCCGGGACAGGTGCCTCCTACGAGCAGTACTTC. Translation gives CASSPGTGASYEQYF.

This chain connects TRBV27 to TRBJ1-2; TRBD1 might be the D (5 bases). Trimming removed 3 bases from V and 5 bases from J, with 13 bases in between. The CDR3 loop spans 14 amino acids. The V gene's germline CDR1 is MNHEY and CDR2 SMNVEV (reference sequence). The CDR3 DNA reads TGTGCCAGCAGTTTGTGGGGTGACAGATATGGCTACACCTTC. This encodes CASSLWGDRYGYTF.

The genes are TRBV7-2 and TRBJ1-4, with D unclear. Between the trimmed V and J ends, which lost 6 bases and 2 bases, there was a span of 13 bases. The CDR3 is 15 residues long. Per the germline V gene, CDR1 is SGHTA and CDR2 is FQGNSA. The CDR3 region is CASRPPGSTNEKLFF. Written as DNA, the CDR3 is TGTGCCAGCAGACCCCCGGGGTCCACTAATGAAAAACTGTTTTTT.

This clone was found once. The chain is built from TRBV9 and TRBJ2-1; 13 nucleotides align to TRBD2. Germline CDR1 SGDLS, CDR2 YYNGEE. Trimming took 4 bases from V and 14 from J; bases not matched to a gene: 9. The CDR3 loop spans 14 amino acids. CDR3 nucleotide sequence: TGTGCCAGCAGCATCGGGACTAGCGGGAAGGTGGAGTTCTTC. Its protein product is CASSIGTSGKVEFF.

This chain connects TRBV28 to TRBJ2-7; 11 bases align to TRBD2. Germline V gives CDR1 MDHEN, CDR2 SYDVKM. V lost 2 bases to trimming and J lost 3 bases; unmatched junction nucleotides: 3. The CDR3 covers 15 residues. In DNA, the CDR3 is TGTGCCAGCAGTTTAGGGACTAGCGGATACTACGAGCAGTACTTC. It yields the protein CASSLGTSGYYEQYF. Full variable domain (rest looked up from reference TRBV28 and TRBJ2-7): DVKVTQSSRYLVKRTGEKVFLECVQDMDHENMFWYRQDPGLGLRLIYFSYDVKMKEKGDIPEGYSVSREKKERFSLILESASTNQTSMYLCASSLGTSGYYEQYFGPGTRLTVT.

The chain carries TRBV19 and TRBJ1-4; no clear D gene. V gave up 8 bases and J gave up 6 bases, with 4 bases separating them. The CDR3 totals 10 residues. Germline values: CDR1 LNHDA, CDR2 SQIVND (reference sequence). The CDR3, as DNA: TGTGCCAGTGGATATGAAAAACTGTTTTTT. Protein product: CASGYEKLFF.

The CDR3 DNA reads TGTGCCAGCAGCGGCCTACTAGCGGGACTTTACAATGAGCAGTTCTTC. Residues: CASSGLLAGLYNEQFF. The chain joins TRBV4-2 to TRBJ2-1; 10 bases are shared with TRBD2. CDR1 and CDR2 (germline): LGHNA, YNFKEQ. The V segment lost 5 bases and the J segment 4 bases; nucleotides outside the gene matches: 8. There are 16 residues in the CDR3.

The chain carries TRBV6-5 and TRBJ1-5, with 11 bases that match TRBD1. The CDR3 runs to 14 residues. Trimming cost V 5 bases and J 7 bases; bases outside gene matches: 4. Germline V lookup: CDR1 MNHEY, CDR2 SVGAGI. The CDR3 DNA sequence: TGTGCCAGCAGTCCTTGGACAGGGGGCCAGCCCCAGCATTTT. Its protein product is CASSPWTGGQPQHF.

This clone was picked up one time. The chain links TRBV4-2 to TRBJ2-1, with D perhaps TRBD2 (6 bases). Germline lookup yields CDR1 LGHNA and CDR2 YNFKEQ. V was shortened by 0 bases and J by 8 bases, with 14 bases between the two germline ends. The CDR3 sequence is 15 residues long. Here the CDR3 reads CASSQEARERDEQFF. CDR3 nucleotides: TGTGCCAGCAGCCAAGAGGCTCGGGAGAGGGATGAGCAGTTCTTC.

The rearrangement uses TRBV11-2 and TRBJ1-4, with TRBD1 matching over 10 bases. Germline V gene lookup returns CDR1 SGHAT and CDR2 FQNNGV. The CDR3 spans 17 residues. The J segment lost 7 bases and the V segment lost 1 base, leaving 9 bases of the junction unmatched. CDR3 bases: TGTGCCAGCAGCTTAGGGACAGGGGGTATGTGGGCTGAAAAACTGTTTTTT. Residues: CASSLGTGGMWAEKLFF. Supplemented by reference TRBV11-2 and TRBJ1-4, the full variable domain reads EAGVAQSPRYKIIEKRQSVAFWCNPISGHATLYWYQQILGQGPKLLIQFQNNGVVDDSQLPKDRFSAERLKGVDSTLKIQPAKLEDSAVYLCASSLGTGGMWAEKLFFGSGTQLSVL.

The chain uses TRBV9 and TRBJ2-3; D may correspond to TRBD1 or TRBD2 (5 bases each). CDR3 length equals 16 residues. V was clipped by 4 bases and J by 2 bases, with 17 bases between them. Germline loops: CDR1 SGDLS, CDR2 YYNGEE. The CDR3 protein is CASSLEGSRFTDTQYF. CDR3 nucleotides: TGTGCCAGCAGCCTCGAGGGGAGCCGGTTCACAGATACGCAGTATTTT.

The rearrangement links TRBV12-5 to TRBJ1-6; D might be TRBD1 (6 bases). The CDR3 extends over 17 amino acids. Germline CDR1 is LGHNT and CDR2 is FRNRAP. Trimming left V 3 bases short and J 7 bases short, with 19 bases between. The CDR3 protein is CASGFMRSRQENSPLHF. The CDR3 region has the DNA TGTGCTAGTGGTTTTATGCGCTCAAGACAGGAAAATTCACCCCTCCACTTT.

This clone was seen a single time. This sequence joins TRBV15 and TRBJ1-4; no definite D call. The CDR3 is 15 residues long. Deletions cut 1 base from V and 10 bases from J, with 16 bases between. CDR1 and CDR2 (germline): LNHNV, YYDKDF (reference sequence). CDR3 sequence (DNA): TGTGCCACCAGCAGAGGACGGCAAGACCGGGGAAAACTGTTTTTT. Translating it yields CATSRGRQDRGKLFF.

The genes are TRBV4-3 and TRBJ2-3; 10 bases are shared with TRBD2. Germline assignment: CDR1 LGHNA and CDR2 YSLEER. The CDR3 length is 16 residues. The ends lost 3 bases at V and 1 base at J; junction bases unmatched: 4. CDR3 residues: CASSQATSGGTDTQYF. DNA for the CDR3: TGCGCCAGCAGCCAGGCTACTAGCGGGGGCACAGATACGCAGTATTTT.

The V call is TRBV12-3 or TRBV12-4, the J call TRBJ1-6; D call uncertain. This CDR3 spans 12 amino acids. V was cut by 7 bases and J by 9 bases, with 10 bases left in between. DNA of the CDR3: TGTGCCAGCACTCCCTCGGGTTCACCCCTCCACTTT. It codes for CASTPSGSPLHF.

V gene TRBV7-9 combines with J gene TRBJ1-1; 10 nucleotides agree with TRBD1. Per the germline V gene, CDR1 is SEHNR and CDR2 is FQNEAQ (reference sequence). This CDR3 region has 15 residues. V trimming: 6 bases; J trimming: 3 bases; junction bases outside the gene matches: 7. The CDR3 nucleotides read TGTGCCAGCAGGGCGGGGACAGGGGCCCACACTGAAGCTTTCTTT. Encoded protein: CASRAGTGAHTEAFF.

V and J are TRBV7-2 and TRBJ2-3; the match to TRBD2 covers 9 bases. The V and J ends lost 1 base and 7 bases, in that order; junction bases with no gene match: 3. This CDR3 comprises 14 residues. Germline assignment: CDR1 SGHTA and CDR2 FQGNSA. The CDR3 DNA reads TGTGCCAGCAGCTTAGGCGGGGGGGGCAATACGCAGTATTTT. Translation gives CASSLGGGGNTQYF.

This clone occurred a few times. J is TRBJ1-4 and V is TRBV12-3 or TRBV12-4; D remains ambiguous. The CDR3 is 12 amino acids. Between the trimmed V and J ends, which lost 5 bases and 8 bases, there was a span of 9 bases. For the CDR3, the DNA is TGTGCCAGCAGTGACCTCAGCGAAAAACTGTTTTTT. Translated: CASSDLSEKLFF.

The V gene is TRBV6-6, the J gene TRBJ1-4; 7 positions match TRBD1. V shed 9 bases, J shed 8 bases, and the junction held 9 bases outside the gene matches. This CDR3 comprises 13 residues. Germline V lookup: CDR1 MNHNY, CDR2 SVGAGI (reference sequence). CDR3 nucleotides: TGTGCCAGTTGCTACAGGGGACCCGAAAAACTGTTTTTT. Translation: CASCYRGPEKLFF.

The chain couples TRBV3-1 (or the pseudogene TRBV3-2) to TRBJ2-1; 9 bases are shared with TRBD2. CDR1 LGHDT and CDR2 YNNKEL come from the germline V gene (reference sequence). This CDR3 region has 15 residues. V was pared by 4 bases and J by 8 bases, with 9 bases of the junction left unmatched. This chain's CDR3 is CASSRFSGGADEQFF. The CDR3 coding sequence is TGTGCCAGCAGCCGTTTTAGCGGGGGTGCGGATGAGCAGTTCTTC.

The CDR3 DNA reads as TGCAGTGCTAGTCCGGACAGGGGGAATCAGCCCCAGCATTTT. Translation: CSASPDRGNQPQHF. V is TRBV20-1 and J is TRBJ1-5, with 10 bases identical to TRBD1. J was trimmed by 4 bases and V by 3 bases; bases with no gene match: 3. Germline assignment: CDR1 DFQATT and CDR2 SNEGSKA (reference sequence). This CDR3 has 14 residues.

The V and J genes are TRBV7-9 and TRBJ1-6; TRBD1 matches at 9 bases. The CDR3 runs to 14 residues. J was trimmed by 8 bases and V by 5 bases; bases with no gene match: 4. Germline CDR1 and CDR2: SEHNR and FQNEAQ (reference sequence). The chain's CDR3 is CASSLTGGHSPLHF. The CDR3 DNA follows: TGTGCCAGCAGCCTAACAGGGGGCCATTCACCCCTCCACTTT.